The T cell receptor beta chain under discussion was sequenced for a study of OX40 agonist ivuxolimab in advanced cancers. Whole-study results and caveats: Clones of CD4+ and CD8+ blood T cells grew by week 6 at doses of 0.1 to 3.0 mg/kg.

V was pared by 3 bases and J by 7 bases, with 6 bases of the junction left unmatched. The length of the CDR3 is 14 residues. CDR1 and CDR2 from the germline V gene are MNHNS and SASEGT. A note on this clone: Its antigen is not identified.

The data were produced by immunoSEQ multiplex PCR, yet TCRdb's version contains in-frame clones alone and is incomplete. The profile shows 76,000 or so clones, around nine tenths of them singletons. Systemic immunosuppression or autoimmune disease history was grounds to exclude patients. With baseline, cycle 4 day 1, and cycle 7 day 1 as timepoints, blood was sampled. The TCR was taken from an adult with an advanced solid tumor such as melanoma, head and neck, liver or kidney cancer. Sequencing was performed on CD4+ or CD8+ T cells sorted from blood, taken in a trial of the OX40 agonist ivuxolimab. V and J are TRBV6-1 and TRBJ1-2; 9 bases line up with TRBD1. The CDR3 reads CASSERTGDVGYTF. In DNA form, the CDR3 reads TGTGCCAGCAGTGAGAGGACAGGGGACGTTGGCTACACCTTC.